This T cell receptor beta chain was documented in a study of T cells in tuberculosis. No alpha-beta pairing information exists for these sequences. Profiling relied on immunoSEQ multiplex PCR, and the TCRdb table lists in-frame clones only, not all of them. The sample lists tens of thousands of clones; approximately 91% were seen once. The CDR3 consists of 15 residues. V trimming: 2 bases; J trimming: 4 bases; junction bases outside the gene matches: 6. Germline assignment: CDR1 SGHRS and CDR2 YFSETQ. Sorting used thawed, overnight-rested PBMC stained with anti-CD3, a viability dye and GMM-loaded CD1B tetramer. CD1B tetramers were loaded with Rhodococcus equi-derived C32 glucose monomycolate. From each donor, roughly 100,000 tetramer-negative cells were sorted.

The chain recombines TRBV5-1 with TRBJ1-2; the match to TRBD1 covers 9 bases. Sequencing input: CD1b-GMM tetramer-negative cells sorted from PBMCs. The clonotype originates from an adult woman with latent tuberculosis. The CDR3 spells CASSFAGTGFYGYTF. DNA of the CDR3: TGCGCCAGCAGCTTCGCCGGGACAGGGTTCTATGGCTACACCTTC.